This is a list of T cell receptor beta chains from one sample in a study of blood T cell repertoires in COVID-19. Profiled with immunoSEQ multiplex PCR; TCRdb holds only in-frame clones, not every one. This repertoire shows some 350,000 clones, roughly 90% found once; its top ten account for about 2.9%. Sequenced input: peripheral blood. These receptors were obtained from a woman aged 30 to 39 with COVID-19, enrolled during active disease. The CDR3 runs from the conserved cysteine through the conserved F or W. Each record gives: clone size, V gene, D gene, J gene, CDR3 protein, CDR3 DNA. A D gene is named only where the DNA matches it firmly. Only some rows state a clone size, as once, few, many or a class for expanded clones.

clone_size: -
v_call: TRBV5-1
d_call: TRBD1
j_call: TRBJ2-7
cdr3_aa: CASSLAVAGGRYEQYF
cdr3_nt: TGCGCCAGCAGCTTGGCTGTGGCAGGGGGACGCTACGAGCAGTACTTC

clone_size: few
v_call: TRBV4-1
d_call: -
j_call: TRBJ1-5
cdr3_aa: CASSQERSQPQHF
cdr3_nt: TGCGCCAGCAGCCAAGAACGGAGTCAGCCCCAGCATTTT

clone_size: -
v_call: TRBV15
d_call: TRBD1
j_call: TRBJ1-5
cdr3_aa: CATSSGQGVGQPQHF
cdr3_nt: TGTGCCACCAGCTCGGGACAGGGGGTAGGTCAGCCCCAGCATTTT

clone_size: -
v_call: TRBV4-1
d_call: -
j_call: TRBJ1-4
cdr3_aa: CASSPAPRLTNEKLFF
cdr3_nt: TGCGCCAGCAGTCCCGCCCCCAGACTTACTAATGAAAAACTGTTTTTT

clone_size: -
v_call: TRBV7-9
d_call: TRBD1
j_call: TRBJ2-1
cdr3_aa: CASSDRYRGQINEQFF
cdr3_nt: TGTGCCAGCAGCGATCGGTACAGGGGGCAAATCAATGAGCAGTTCTTC

clone_size: few
v_call: TRBV28
d_call: -
j_call: TRBJ1-2
cdr3_aa: CASSLLRQVYGYTF
cdr3_nt: TGTGCCAGCAGTTTATTGAGACAGGTCTATGGCTACACCTTC

clone_size: once
v_call: TRBV5-1
d_call: TRBD2
j_call: TRBJ2-3
cdr3_aa: CASSLVTVLAGGTDTQYF
cdr3_nt: TGCGCCAGCAGCTTGGTTACCGTGCTAGCGGGGGGCACAGATACGCAGTATTTT

clone_size: -
v_call: TRBV6-2/TRBV6-3
d_call: TRBD2
j_call: TRBJ2-2
cdr3_aa: CASSWGLAENTGELFF
cdr3_nt: TGTGCCAGCAGTTGGGGACTAGCGGAGAACACCGGGGAGCTGTTTTTT

clone_size: -
v_call: TRBV2
d_call: -
j_call: TRBJ1-4
cdr3_aa: CASSKQGLGEKLFF
cdr3_nt: TGTGCCAGCAGCAAACAGGGCTTGGGGGAAAAACTGTTTTTT

clone_size: -
v_call: TRBV24-1
d_call: -
j_call: TRBJ2-3
cdr3_aa: CATGVIGGAGGMQDTQYF
cdr3_nt: TGTGCCACCGGAGTAATTGGGGGGGCCGGGGGCATGCAAGATACGCAGTATTTT

clone_size: -
v_call: TRBV19
d_call: TRBD1
j_call: TRBJ1-2
cdr3_aa: CAIWTGGDGEGYTF
cdr3_nt: TGTGCCATCTGGACAGGGGGTGACGGAGAGGGCTACACCTTC

clone_size: -
v_call: TRBV7-8
d_call: TRBD1
j_call: TRBJ2-2
cdr3_aa: CASSPVPGQGQKTGELFF
cdr3_nt: TGTGCCAGCAGCCCAGTCCCGGGACAGGGACAAAAGACCGGGGAGCTGTTTTTT

clone_size: -
v_call: TRBV4-3
d_call: -
j_call: TRBJ2-3
cdr3_aa: CASSQDSFTETSTDTQYF
cdr3_nt: TGCGCCAGCAGCCAAGACTCTTTTACAGAAACCAGCACAGATACGCAGTATTTT

clone_size: -
v_call: TRBV5-1
d_call: TRBD2
j_call: TRBJ2-1
cdr3_aa: CASSLGLAGGTYNEQFF
cdr3_nt: TGCGCCAGCAGTCTCGGACTAGCGGGGGGGACCTACAATGAGCAGTTCTTC

clone_size: -
v_call: TRBV24-1
d_call: -
j_call: TRBJ2-1
cdr3_aa: CATSDETNRDEQFF
cdr3_nt: TGTGCCACCAGTGATGAGACAAACAGGGATGAGCAGTTCTTC

clone_size: -
v_call: TRBV4-1
d_call: TRBD2
j_call: TRBJ2-1
cdr3_aa: CASMGRGNYNEQFF
cdr3_nt: TGCGCCAGCATGGGGCGGGGGAACTACAATGAGCAGTTCTTC

clone_size: -
v_call: TRBV25-1
d_call: -
j_call: TRBJ2-4
cdr3_aa: CASSEFGRNIQYF
cdr3_nt: TGTGCCAGCAGTGAATTCGGTCGGAACATTCAGTACTTC

clone_size: -
v_call: TRBV4-1
d_call: -
j_call: TRBJ1-2
cdr3_aa: CASSQQTRGSHYGYTF
cdr3_nt: TGCGCCAGCAGCCAGCAGACCAGGGGTTCGCACTATGGCTACACCTTC

clone_size: -
v_call: TRBV7-9
d_call: -
j_call: TRBJ2-3
cdr3_aa: CASSLSDYTQYF
cdr3_nt: TGTGCCAGCAGCTTATCGGACTATACGCAGTATTTT

clone_size: few
v_call: TRBV10-3
d_call: -
j_call: TRBJ2-1
cdr3_aa: CAISEIGGGQMNTNEQFF
cdr3_nt: TGTGCCATCAGTGAAATAGGGGGGGGGCAGATGAACACCAATGAGCAGTTCTTC

clone_size: -
v_call: TRBV5-1
d_call: -
j_call: TRBJ2-3
cdr3_aa: CASSFESTQYF
cdr3_nt: TGCGCCAGCAGCTTCGAGAGTACGCAGTATTTT

clone_size: -
v_call: TRBV4-2
d_call: -
j_call: TRBJ2-5
cdr3_aa: CASSQSGGQETQYF
cdr3_nt: TGTGCCAGCAGCCAATCCGGGGGCCAAGAGACCCAGTACTTC

clone_size: -
v_call: TRBV29-1
d_call: -
j_call: TRBJ1-1
cdr3_aa: CSSHPHRNTEAFF
cdr3_nt: TGCAGCTCCCACCCTCACAGGAACACTGAAGCTTTCTTT

clone_size: -
v_call: TRBV13
d_call: -
j_call: TRBJ2-2
cdr3_aa: CASSKPDWYTGELFF
cdr3_nt: TGTGCCAGCAGCAAGCCCGACTGGTACACCGGGGAGCTGTTTTTT

clone_size: -
v_call: TRBV19
d_call: -
j_call: TRBJ1-5
cdr3_aa: CASMGGALTQHQPQHF
cdr3_nt: TGTGCCAGTATGGGGGGGGCCTTGACCCAACATCAGCCCCAGCATTTT

clone_size: -
v_call: TRBV21-1
d_call: -
j_call: TRBJ2-1
cdr3_aa: CASSLRGAGCLAGSYNEQFF
cdr3_nt: TGTGCCAGCAGCCTGCGAGGGGCAGGGTGTCTAGCGGGGTCATACAATGAGCAGTTCTTC

clone_size: -
v_call: TRBV19
d_call: -
j_call: TRBJ2-7
cdr3_aa: CASSIIAGASYEQYF
cdr3_nt: TGTGCCAGTAGTATCATAGCAGGGGCCTCCTACGAGCAGTACTTC

clone_size: -
v_call: TRBV5-1
d_call: TRBD2
j_call: TRBJ2-5
cdr3_aa: CASSLGLAGGVQETQYF
cdr3_nt: TGCGCCAGCAGCTTGGGACTAGCGGGGGGGGTCCAAGAGACCCAGTACTTC

clone_size: -
v_call: TRBV29-1
d_call: -
j_call: TRBJ1-2
cdr3_aa: CSASQTRNYGYTF
cdr3_nt: TGCAGCGCCAGTCAGACACGTAACTATGGCTACACCTTC

clone_size: -
v_call: TRBV27
d_call: TRBD1
j_call: TRBJ1-2
cdr3_aa: CASSLFQGAWGYTF
cdr3_nt: TGTGCCAGCAGTTTGTTCCAGGGGGCTTGGGGCTACACCTTC

clone_size: -
v_call: TRBV5-1
d_call: TRBD2
j_call: TRBJ2-1
cdr3_aa: CASSLALAGVNEQFF
cdr3_nt: TGCGCCAGCAGCTTGGCCTTAGCGGGAGTCAATGAGCAGTTCTTC

clone_size: -
v_call: TRBV19
d_call: -
j_call: TRBJ2-1
cdr3_aa: CATTPWGGALNEQFF
cdr3_nt: TGTGCCACCACCCCGTGGGGGGGGGCGTTAAATGAGCAGTTCTTC

clone_size: -
v_call: TRBV9
d_call: TRBD2
j_call: TRBJ2-3
cdr3_aa: CASSVAISDPRSGREDTQYF
cdr3_nt: TGTGCCAGCAGCGTAGCTATATCGGACCCGCGTAGCGGGAGGGAAGATACGCAGTATTTT

clone_size: few
v_call: TRBV7-9
d_call: -
j_call: TRBJ1-2
cdr3_aa: CASSNGRTATNYGYTF
cdr3_nt: TGTGCCAGCAGCAACGGCCGGACTGCGACTAACTATGGCTACACCTTC

clone_size: -
v_call: TRBV27
d_call: -
j_call: TRBJ2-1
cdr3_aa: CASWRDWEAYNEQFF
cdr3_nt: TGTGCCAGCTGGAGGGACTGGGAGGCCTACAATGAGCAGTTCTTC

clone_size: -
v_call: TRBV2
d_call: -
j_call: TRBJ2-7
cdr3_aa: CASSKGVPYYEQYF
cdr3_nt: TGTGCCAGCTCCAAGGGAGTCCCCTACTACGAGCAGTACTTC

clone_size: -
v_call: TRBV10-2
d_call: -
j_call: TRBJ1-6
cdr3_aa: CASTRDGNSPLHF
cdr3_nt: TGCGCCAGCACGCGGGACGGTAATTCACCCCTCCACTTT

clone_size: -
v_call: TRBV28
d_call: -
j_call: TRBJ1-6
cdr3_aa: CASNIDSANSPLHF
cdr3_nt: TGTGCCAGCAACATTGACAGTGCCAATTCACCCCTCCACTTT

clone_size: few
v_call: TRBV24-1
d_call: -
j_call: TRBJ2-1
cdr3_aa: CATSGGGSSRSYNEQFF
cdr3_nt: TGTGCCACCAGTGGAGGGGGAAGCAGCCGTTCCTACAATGAGCAGTTCTTC

clone_size: -
v_call: TRBV7-2
d_call: TRBD2
j_call: TRBJ2-3
cdr3_aa: CASSETSGRADTQYF
cdr3_nt: TGTGCCAGCAGCGAGACTAGCGGGAGGGCAGATACGCAGTATTTT

clone_size: -
v_call: TRBV11-2
d_call: -
j_call: TRBJ2-1
cdr3_aa: CASSLGRGGGEQFF
cdr3_nt: TGTGCCAGCAGCTTAGGGAGGGGAGGGGGTGAGCAGTTCTTC

clone_size: -
v_call: TRBV9
d_call: -
j_call: TRBJ1-2
cdr3_aa: CASSVDPDRSYTF
cdr3_nt: TGTGCCAGCAGCGTAGACCCCGACAGGAGCTACACCTTC

clone_size: -
v_call: TRBV20-1
d_call: TRBD1
j_call: TRBJ1-2
cdr3_aa: CSAPQGQGYTF
cdr3_nt: TGCAGTGCTCCCCAGGGACAGGGCTACACCTTC

clone_size: -
v_call: TRBV5-1
d_call: TRBD1
j_call: TRBJ2-5
cdr3_aa: CASSSPYRGRETQYF
cdr3_nt: TGCGCCAGCAGCTCACCTTACAGGGGGAGGGAGACCCAGTACTTC

clone_size: -
v_call: TRBV4-1
d_call: TRBD1
j_call: TRBJ1-4
cdr3_aa: CASSDGTGATNEKLFF
cdr3_nt: TGCGCCAGCAGCGACGGGACAGGGGCAACTAATGAAAAACTGTTTTTT

clone_size: -
v_call: TRBV27
d_call: -
j_call: TRBJ2-5
cdr3_aa: CASSLSGETQYF
cdr3_nt: TGTGCCAGCAGTTTATCCGGAGAGACCCAGTACTTC

clone_size: -
v_call: TRBV18
d_call: TRBD1
j_call: TRBJ1-4
cdr3_aa: CASSTPGQGNEKLFF
cdr3_nt: TGTGCCAGCTCAACGCCGGGACAGGGAAACGAAAAACTGTTTTTT

clone_size: -
v_call: TRBV7-9
d_call: -
j_call: TRBJ1-4
cdr3_aa: CASSPPQDRYYATNEKLFF
cdr3_nt: TGTGCCAGCAGCCCACCCCAGGACAGATACTACGCAACTAATGAAAAACTGTTTTTT